One and the same sample provided the 28 T cell receptor beta chains below, sequenced in a study of regulatory T cells in long-lasting Graves disease. The time point was: persistent/refractory GD, antithyroid drugs over 5 years with positive TRAb. The TCR library was made from RNA that had been extracted from PBMCs in TRIzol. Building of the TCR beta libraries involved iRepertoire HTBI primers and Arm-PCR of CDR3 regions. MiXCR, run by TCRdb on the multiplex PCR reads, gives a single entry per CDR3 protein. Counted here are around 460,000 distinct CDR3 sequences, approximately 23% occurring once; the ten biggest clones make up around 12%. The specimen comprised peripheral blood mononuclear cells (PBMCs), sampled when the disease was refractory, from a patient treated with antithyroid drugs. All receptors derive from a female donor with Graves disease.

The table lists this clonotype with many counts. The CDR3 here is CASLENTEAFF. In DNA form, the CDR3 reads TGTGCCAGTCTCGAGAACACTGAAGCTTTCTTT. V and J are TRBV28 and TRBJ1-1; D gene uncertain. The length of the CDR3 is 11 residues. Trimming took off 9 bases at V and 1 base at J, with 6 bases between the two ends. Germline V gene data show CDR1 as MDHEN and CDR2 as SYDVKM.

The chain uses TRBV7-3 and TRBJ2-2; 7 bases are a match to TRBD1. V lost 3 bases and J lost 6; bases outside the gene matches: 13. This CDR3 region has 17 residues. Germline CDR1 SGHTA, CDR2 FQGTGA. The DNA for the CDR3 is TGTGCCAGCAGCTTGTTCCCCTCCGGGACAGTACCCGGGGAGCTGTTTTTT. Encoded protein: CASSLFPSGTVPGELFF.

V gene TRBV30 combines with J gene TRBJ2-1, with 9 bases that match TRBD2. The ends lost 4 bases at V and 4 bases at J; junction bases unmatched: 8. Germline loops: CDR1 GTSNPN, CDR2 SVGIG (reference sequence). CDR3 length equals 15 residues. For the CDR3, the DNA is TGTGCCTGGATCTTTTGGAGCGGGGGGTACAATGAGCAGTTCTTC. Amino acids: CAWIFWSGGYNEQFF.

This clonotype was seen only a few times. The rearrangement uses TRBV12-3 or TRBV12-4 and TRBJ2-5, with TRBD2 identical over 8 bases. Trimming took 3 bases from V and 5 from J; bases not matched to a gene: 5. The CDR3 runs 14 residues. As DNA, the CDR3 is TGTGCCAGCAGTTTTTCGGCGGGGGGCGAGACCCAGTACTTC. Translation: CASSFSAGGETQYF.

As concerns this clonotype: This clone may be a read error of a much larger clone one base away. J is TRBJ1-2 and V is TRBV29-1, with D unresolved. Germline V gene sequence: CDR1 SQVTM, CDR2 ANQGSEA. The CDR3 consists of 13 residues. Trimming removed 4 bases at V and 8 bases at J, with 17 bases between. The CDR3, as DNA: TGCAGCGTTGGACCCAACTGGACGGGCGGCTACACCTTC. Its translation: CSVGPNWTGGYTF. Based on the CDR3 plus reference TRBV29-1 and TRBJ1-2, the full variable domain is SAVISQKPSRDICQRGTSLTIQCQVDSQVTMMFWYRQQPGQSLTLIATANQGSEATYESGFVIDKFPISRPNLTFSTLTVSNMSPEDSSIYLCSVGPNWTGGYTFGSGTRLTVV.

V is TRBV6-5 and J is TRBJ1-1; D may be TRBD1 (5 bases). V lost 3 bases and J lost 4, with 12 bases in between. Germline-derived CDR1 and CDR2 are MNHEY and SVGAGI. The CDR3 extends over 14 amino acids. The CDR3 region is CASSYGREGTEAFF. The DNA of the CDR3 is TGTGCCAGCAGTTATGGCAGGGAGGGCACTGAAGCTTTCTTT.

This clonotype was picked up many times. The V gene is TRBV2, the J gene TRBJ1-5; possible D gene TRBD1, 5 bases. V lost 6 bases to trimming and J lost 2 bases, with 14 bases between them. The V gene's germline CDR1 is SNHLY and CDR2 FYNNEI. The CDR3 covers 15 residues. This chain's CDR3 is CASRAQDFGNQPQHF. For the CDR3, the DNA is TGTGCCAGCAGGGCACAGGACTTCGGCAATCAGCCCCAGCATTTT.

This clonotype was counted once. CDR3 in DNA: TGCAGTGCTAGAGTAGTCCAGGACTCTGGAAACACCATATATTTT. Translated: CSARVVQDSGNTIYF. This chain links TRBV20-1 with TRBJ1-3; the D is unclear. Per the germline V gene, CDR1 is DFQATT and CDR2 is SNEGSKA (reference sequence). This CDR3 contains 15 residues. V lost 1 base and J 0 bases, leaving 10 bases between the germline ends.

This clonotype was found a few times. J is TRBJ1-3 and V is TRBV29-1; 8 bases align to TRBD1. V shed 5 bases, J shed 0 bases, and the junction held 6 bases outside the gene matches. The CDR3 consists of 15 residues. Germline V gene lookup returns CDR1 SQVTM and CDR2 ANQGSEA. CDR3 in amino acids: CSVIQGVYSGNTIYF. CDR3 sequence (DNA): TGCAGCGTTATACAGGGGGTGTACTCTGGAAACACCATATATTTT.

About this clonotype: A read error may be the cause here, since a much bigger clone is one base away. The chain links TRBV6-2 or TRBV6-3 to TRBJ1-2; perhaps TRBD1 as D (5 bases). The CDR3 consists of 13 residues. Germline-derived CDR1 and CDR2 are MNHEY and SVGEGT. The CDR3 loop is CASSHRRGVGCTF. CDR3 in DNA: TGTGCCAGCAGCCACCGGAGGGGCGTCGGCTGCACCTTC.

This clonotype has more than one count but fewer than ten. CDR3 in DNA: TGTGCCAGCAGCCAACTTGACGGGGGTGAAAAACTGTTTTTT. This codes for CASSQLDGGEKLFF. The chain uses TRBV4-2 and TRBJ1-4, with D maybe TRBD1 (5 bases). The CDR3 has 14 residues. Germline CDR1 is LGHNA and CDR2 is YNFKEQ. Deletions cut 2 bases from V and 7 bases from J, with 11 bases between.

V is TRBV6-2 or TRBV6-3 and J is TRBJ1-5, with 9 bases matching TRBD1. Germline CDR1 reads MNHEY; CDR2 reads SVGEGT. The J segment lost 6 bases and the V segment lost 6 bases, leaving 9 bases of the junction unmatched. The CDR3 totals 15 residues. The CDR3 region is CASSQTGGEAQPQHF. DNA of the CDR3: TGTGCCAGCAGCCAAACAGGGGGCGAGGCTCAGCCCCAGCATTTT.

This clonotype was seen just once. The rearrangement links TRBV19 to TRBJ2-7; no clear D gene. CDR3 size: 14 residues. The germline V gene has CDR1 LNHDA and CDR2 SQIVND (reference sequence). V was shortened by 3 bases and J by 3 bases, with 12 bases between the two germline ends. This chain's CDR3 is CASSISSFGYEQYF. The CDR3 DNA reads as TGTGCCAGTAGTATCTCTAGTTTCGGCTACGAGCAGTACTTC.

The CDR3 bases are TGCAGTGCTAGTGGGGGGAGAGACTACGAGCAGTACTTC. It codes for CSASGGRDYEQYF. The chain uses TRBV20-1 and TRBJ2-7, with a weak D call TRBD2 (6 bases). This CDR3 is built from 13 residues. V was cut by 3 bases and J by 3 bases, with 12 bases left in between. Looked up from germline, CDR1 is DFQATT and CDR2 is SNEGSKA (reference sequence).

This clonotype has ten or more counts. The gene calls are TRBV11-2 and TRBJ2-5; 8 positions match TRBD1. The CDR3 consists of 14 residues. Germline CDR1 reads SGHAT; CDR2 reads FQNNGV. The J segment lost 4 bases and the V segment lost 3 bases, leaving 4 bases of the junction unmatched. CDR3 sequence (DNA): TGTGCCAGCAGCTTCCCGGGACAGGTAGAGACCCAGTACTTC. Amino acids: CASSFPGQVETQYF.

The chain uses TRBV11-2 and TRBJ1-2, with TRBD1 as a possible D gene (5 bases). Germline CDR1 SGHAT, CDR2 FQNNGV. CDR3 length equals 17 residues. V dropped 5 bases and J dropped 2 bases, with 21 bases sitting between them. CDR3 region: CASSPVKFQGRNYGYTF. CDR3 sequence (DNA): TGTGCCAGCAGCCCCGTCAAATTCCAGGGACGAAACTATGGCTACACCTTC.

Comment on this clonotype: A read error is possible here, since a much larger clone lies one base away. The chain joins TRBV10-3 to TRBJ2-5; D may be TRBD1 or TRBD2 (5 bases each). The CDR3 spans 13 residues. Trimming took off 6 bases at V and 1 base at J, with 9 bases between the two ends. Per the germline V gene, CDR1 is ENHRY and CDR2 is SYGVKD. This CDR3 is CAIRWDGQETQYF. DNA for the CDR3: TGTGCCATCAGATGGGACGGCCAAGAGACCCAGTACTTC.

The rearrangement joins TRBV28 to TRBJ1-2; D is uncertain. Germline-derived CDR1 and CDR2 are MDHEN and SYDVKM. V was shortened by 1 base and J by 8 bases, with 8 bases between the two germline ends. The CDR3 runs 12 residues. Written as DNA, the CDR3 is TGTGCCAGCAGTTTATTCAGTGGCGGCTACACCTTC. Translating gives CASSLFSGGYTF.

This clonotype was counted many times. The V and J genes are TRBV12-3 or TRBV12-4 and TRBJ1-1; D is unresolved. This CDR3 region has 13 residues. V was cut by 6 bases and J by 6 bases, with 14 bases left in between. This chain's CDR3 is CASSDHSGAEAFF. The CDR3 DNA sequence: TGTGCCAGCAGCGATCATTCAGGCGCTGAAGCTTTCTTT.

V usage is TRBV19 and J usage is TRBJ1-2; 7 positions match TRBD1. V lost 7 bases to trimming and J lost 8 bases; unmatched junction nucleotides: 7. The CDR3 sequence is 12 residues long. CDR1 and CDR2 from the germline V gene are LNHDA and SQIVND (reference sequence). The CDR3, as DNA: TGTGCCAGTACCCAGGGGGAGAGGGGCTACACCTTC. Amino acid sequence: CASTQGERGYTF.

This rearrangement joins TRBV7-2 to TRBJ2-2; 7 bases align to TRBD1. The germline V gene encodes CDR1 SGHTA and CDR2 FQGNSA. The CDR3 totals 16 residues. Unmatched junction bases numbered 3, after V lost 1 base and J lost 1 base. In DNA, the CDR3 is TGTGCCAGCAGCTTAGGCAGGACAGGGAACACCGGGGAGCTGTTTTTT. This translates into CASSLGRTGNTGELFF.

This clonotype has a handful of counts. The genes are TRBV10-3 and TRBJ1-5; D is perhaps TRBD1 (6 bases). Germline V CDR1 and CDR2: ENHRY, SYGVKD. The CDR3 covers 15 residues. Trimming left V 2 bases short and J 0 bases short, with 8 bases between. The CDR3 protein is CAISEGQNSNQPQHF. DNA for the CDR3: TGTGCCATCAGTGAGGGACAGAATAGCAATCAGCCCCAGCATTTT.

This clonotype was recorded at least ten times. The chain recombines TRBV28 with TRBJ2-7; the match to TRBD1 covers 7 bases. Trimming removed 4 bases from V and 0 bases from J; junction bases left unmatched: 12. Germline V gene sequence: CDR1 MDHEN, CDR2 SYDVKM. This CDR3 has 17 amino acids. The CDR3 loop is CASSSELQGTSSYEQYF. CDR3 nucleotide sequence: TGTGCCAGCAGTTCGGAACTACAGGGGACGAGCTCCTACGAGCAGTACTTC.

This chain connects TRBV19 to TRBJ2-2; no clear D gene. Trimming shortened V by 6 bases and J by 4 bases, and 9 bases separated the two germline ends. CDR1 is LNHDA and CDR2 is SQIVND in the germline V gene (reference sequence). The CDR3 loop spans 13 amino acids. CDR3 sequence (DNA): TGTGCCAGTAGGGCCACTGCCACCGGGGAGCTGTTTTTT. This translates into CASRATATGELFF.

This clonotype has a count of ten or more. The chain combines TRBV28 with TRBJ1-1; TRBD1 aligns across 9 bases. Germline V gene lookup returns CDR1 MDHEN and CDR2 SYDVKM. With V trimmed by 4 bases and J by 3 bases, 6 bases remained unmatched. The CDR3 is 15 residues long. The CDR3 loop reads CASSSQGATYTEAFF. As DNA, the CDR3 is TGTGCCAGCAGTTCACAGGGGGCTACGTACACTGAAGCTTTCTTT. The entire variable domain, with the rest obtained from reference TRBV28 and TRBJ1-1, is as follows: DVKVTQSSRYLVKRTGEKVFLECVQDMDHENMFWYRQDPGLGLRLIYFSYDVKMKEKGDIPEGYSVSREKKERFSLILESASTNQTSMYLCASSSQGATYTEAFFGQGTRLTVV.

This clonotype occurred many times. V gene TRBV6-1 combines with J gene TRBJ2-5; weak D call: TRBD2 (5 bases). Germline CDR1 is MNHNS and CDR2 is SASEGT. The V end was cut by 5 bases, the J end by 4 bases, with 11 bases between. The CDR3 covers 13 residues. CDR3 sequence (DNA): TGTGCCAGCAGTCTAGCTGTTGTAGAGACCCAGTACTTC. As protein: CASSLAVVETQYF.

This clonotype has more than one count but fewer than ten. The rearrangement links TRBV4-1 to TRBJ1-1; D perhaps matches TRBD1 (6 bases). V was shortened by 5 bases and J by 4 bases, with 14 bases between the two germline ends. This CDR3 region has 14 residues. Germline CDR1 reads MGHRA; CDR2 reads YSYEKL. The CDR3 region is CASSSLGGRTEAFF. The DNA of the CDR3 is TGCGCCAGCAGCTCCTTGGGGGGCCGCACTGAAGCTTTCTTT.

This rearrangement joins TRBV7-2 to TRBJ2-5; 9 bases are a match to TRBD2. V lost 1 base, J lost 5 bases, and 5 bases stayed unmatched. This CDR3 has 15 residues. CDR1 SGHTA and CDR2 FQGNSA come from the germline V gene. In DNA form, the CDR3 reads TGTGCCAGCAGCTTAGAGGCGGGGGGGCCTGAGACCCAGTACTTC. Its translation: CASSLEAGGPETQYF.